Below, 14 T cell receptor beta chains from the same sample are listed, as sequenced in a study of shared clonotypes between healthy human individuals (dated by TCRdb to the early 2020s). Library prep was done by the immunoSEQ multiplex PCR assay. TCRdb re-hosts the immuneACCESS table, in-frame sequences only. Its copies lack some clones; in the studies checked, an unresolved V gene accounts for under half of them, and the cause for the rest is not known. A total of approximately 940,000 clones appear in this sample, over 75% of them only once. The ten top clones hold over 1.3% of the sample. What was sequenced was memory CD4+ T cells sorted from blood. In the paper's terms, the cell subset or site label means: CD45RA-negative fraction. The receptor source for this set is a young man in good health.

This clone was detected once. This chain joins TRBV30 and TRBJ1-5, with D unclear. This CDR3 has 13 residues. Trimming cost V 5 bases and J 0 bases, with 8 bases left between them. CDR1 is GTSNPN, CDR2 SVGIG, per germline (reference sequence). CDR3 nucleotide sequence: TGTGCCTGGGCCGTAGATAGCAATCAGCCCCAGCATTTT. Protein product: CAWAVDSNQPQHF.

In the case of this clone: Other nucleotide sequences in the sample specify the same CDR3. The chain employs TRBV5-1 and TRBJ2-3; D is ambiguous. Germline CDR1 reads SGHRS; CDR2 reads YFSETQ. This CDR3 is 13 amino acids long. V lost 0 bases to trimming and J lost 2 bases, with 4 bases between them. The CDR3 is CASSLGTTDTQYF. The CDR3 region has the DNA TGCGCCAGCAGCTTGGGGACCACAGATACGCAGTATTTT.

This chain uses TRBV10-2 with TRBJ2-1; 8 nucleotides line up with TRBD1. After removal of 8 bases from V and 4 bases from J, the junction contained 4 bases not matched to a gene. The CDR3 extends over 13 amino acids. CDR1 WSHSY and CDR2 SAAADI come from the germline V gene. The CDR3 is CASGTGYYNEQFF. The CDR3 DNA is TGCGCCAGCGGGACAGGTTATTACAATGAGCAGTTCTTC.

The V call is TRBV11-3, the J call TRBJ2-1; 9 positions match TRBD1. V dropped 4 bases and J dropped 8; count of bases not matched to a gene: 6. In germline, CDR1 is SGHNT, CDR2 YENEEA. This CDR3 contains 14 residues. In DNA form, the CDR3 reads TGTGCCAGCAGCTCTGGACAGGGGAGGCATGAGCAGTTCTTC. It codes for CASSSGQGRHEQFF.

The CDR3 nucleotides read TGTGCCAGCAGCTTGCTTATCTCGACGAACACCGGGGAGCTGTTTTTT. Its protein product is CASSLLISTNTGELFF. This chain links TRBV5-5 with TRBJ2-2; D is uncertain. CDR1 and CDR2 (germline): SGHKS, YYEKEE (reference sequence). V was pared by 1 base and J by 0 bases, with 10 bases between. The CDR3 runs to 16 residues. Based on the CDR3 plus reference TRBV5-5 and TRBJ2-2, the full variable domain is DAGVTQSPTHLIKTRGQQVTLRCSPISGHKSVSWYQQVLGQGPQFIFQYYEKEERGRGNFPDRFSARQFPNYSSELNVNALLLGDSALYLCASSLLISTNTGELFFGEGSRLTVL.

The rearrangement joins TRBV30 to TRBJ2-7; the match to TRBD1 covers 7 bases. After removal of 7 bases from V and 8 bases from J, the junction contained 11 bases not matched to a gene. The CDR3 runs to 12 residues. Germline-derived CDR1 and CDR2 are GTSNPN and SVGIG (reference sequence). The CDR3 sequence: CAYTIGQAKQYF. The CDR3 nucleotides are TGTGCCTATACCATTGGACAGGCTAAGCAGTACTTC.

This chain connects TRBV7-3 to TRBJ1-5; 7 bases fit TRBD1. CDR1 and CDR2 (germline): SGHTA, FQGTGA. This CDR3 has 14 amino acids. The V gene end was trimmed by 5 bases and the J gene end by 7 bases; junction bases not matched to a gene: 8. CDR3 DNA sequence: TGTGCCAGCAGCGACACAGGGGCGGAACAGCCCCAGCATTTT. This gives the protein CASSDTGAEQPQHF.

The chain uses TRBV10-3 and TRBJ2-5; D is uncertain. The CDR3 loop spans 13 amino acids. Per the germline V gene, CDR1 is ENHRY and CDR2 is SYGVKD. V lost 4 bases to trimming and J lost 2 bases, with 8 bases between them. CDR3 in DNA: TGTGCCATCAGTGGACACCTTCAAGAGACCCAGTACTTC. It yields the protein CAISGHLQETQYF.

This clone appeared once. The same CDR3 arises from other DNA sequences in this sample as well. The J gene is TRBJ2-6, the V gene TRBV6-1, with a tentative D call TRBD1 (5 bases). The CDR3 extends over 15 amino acids. Germline V CDR1 and CDR2: MNHNS, SASEGT. V gave up 4 bases and J gave up 4 bases, with 11 bases separating them. The DNA for the CDR3 is TGTGCCAGCAGTGGTAGGGGTTCCGGGGCCAACGTCCTGACTTTC. Translation: CASSGRGSGANVLTF.

The V call is TRBV12-5, the J call TRBJ1-1, with unresolved D. Germline V CDR1 and CDR2: LGHNT, FRNRAP. V was trimmed by 2 bases and J by 11 bases, leaving 9 bases between them. The CDR3 runs 11 residues. The CDR3, as DNA: TGTGCTAGTGGTTTGAGTGGGGAGGCTTTCTTT. Translating it yields CASGLSGEAFF. Supplemented by reference TRBV12-5 and TRBJ1-1, the full variable domain reads DARVTQTPRHKVTEMGQEVTMRCQPILGHNTVFWYRQTMMQGLELLAYFRNRAPLDDSGMPKDRFSAEMPDATLATLKIQPSEPRDSAVYFCASGLSGEAFFGQGTRLTVV.

This clone occurred once. The rearrangement uses TRBV5-1 and TRBJ2-4, with 8 bases fitting TRBD1. V shed 5 bases and J 2 bases; nucleotides not matched to a gene: 9. CDR3 length: 16 amino acids. The V gene's germline CDR1 is SGHRS and CDR2 YFSETQ. The CDR3: CASSWDRSYSKNIQYF. In nucleotides, the CDR3 is TGCGCCAGCAGTTGGGACAGGTCTTATTCCAAAAACATTCAGTACTTC.

This clone was seen ten or more times. This sequence joins TRBV9 and TRBJ2-5, with 14 bases identical to TRBD2. The junction had 6 bases not matched to a gene; V was cut back by 4 bases and J by 10 bases. The CDR3 extends over 14 amino acids. Germline V CDR1 and CDR2: SGDLS, YYNGEE. This CDR3 is CASSPGTSGGDQYF. CDR3 DNA sequence: TGTGCCAGCAGCCCCGGGACTAGCGGGGGCGACCAGTACTTC.

CDR3 sequence (DNA): TGCAGCGTTCGACATTTATTTAACTATGGCTACACCTTC. Translated, it gives CSVRHLFNYGYTF. This chain links TRBV29-1 with TRBJ1-2; no firm D call. Trimming took off 5 bases at V and 1 base at J, with 11 bases between the two ends. CDR1 is SQVTM, CDR2 ANQGSEA, per germline. The CDR3 consists of 13 residues.

Written as DNA, the CDR3 is TGTGCCAGCAGCTTACAAGGGGTTAGGAATTCACCCCTCCACTTT. This sequence encodes CASSLQGVRNSPLHF. The chain uses TRBV7-2 and TRBJ1-6; a possible D gene is TRBD1 (5 bases). V dropped 2 bases and J dropped 7 bases, with 12 bases sitting between them. The CDR3 consists of 15 residues. Germline lookup yields CDR1 SGHTA and CDR2 FQGNSA.